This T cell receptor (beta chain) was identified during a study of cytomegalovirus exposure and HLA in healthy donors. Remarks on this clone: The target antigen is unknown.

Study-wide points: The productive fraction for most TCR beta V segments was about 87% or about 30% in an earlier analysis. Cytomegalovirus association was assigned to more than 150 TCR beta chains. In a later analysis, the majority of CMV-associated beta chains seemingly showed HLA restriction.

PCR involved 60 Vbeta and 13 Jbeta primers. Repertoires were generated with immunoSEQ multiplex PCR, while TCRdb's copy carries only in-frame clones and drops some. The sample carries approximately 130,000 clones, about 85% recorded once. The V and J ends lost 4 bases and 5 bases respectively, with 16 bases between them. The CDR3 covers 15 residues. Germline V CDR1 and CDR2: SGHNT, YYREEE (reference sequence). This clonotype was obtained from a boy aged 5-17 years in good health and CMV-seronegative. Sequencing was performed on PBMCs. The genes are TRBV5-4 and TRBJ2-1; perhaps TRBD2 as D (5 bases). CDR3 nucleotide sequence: TGTGCCAGCAGCCGGGGTGGGTTCACAGACAATGAGCAGTTCTTC. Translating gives CASSRGGFTDNEQFF.